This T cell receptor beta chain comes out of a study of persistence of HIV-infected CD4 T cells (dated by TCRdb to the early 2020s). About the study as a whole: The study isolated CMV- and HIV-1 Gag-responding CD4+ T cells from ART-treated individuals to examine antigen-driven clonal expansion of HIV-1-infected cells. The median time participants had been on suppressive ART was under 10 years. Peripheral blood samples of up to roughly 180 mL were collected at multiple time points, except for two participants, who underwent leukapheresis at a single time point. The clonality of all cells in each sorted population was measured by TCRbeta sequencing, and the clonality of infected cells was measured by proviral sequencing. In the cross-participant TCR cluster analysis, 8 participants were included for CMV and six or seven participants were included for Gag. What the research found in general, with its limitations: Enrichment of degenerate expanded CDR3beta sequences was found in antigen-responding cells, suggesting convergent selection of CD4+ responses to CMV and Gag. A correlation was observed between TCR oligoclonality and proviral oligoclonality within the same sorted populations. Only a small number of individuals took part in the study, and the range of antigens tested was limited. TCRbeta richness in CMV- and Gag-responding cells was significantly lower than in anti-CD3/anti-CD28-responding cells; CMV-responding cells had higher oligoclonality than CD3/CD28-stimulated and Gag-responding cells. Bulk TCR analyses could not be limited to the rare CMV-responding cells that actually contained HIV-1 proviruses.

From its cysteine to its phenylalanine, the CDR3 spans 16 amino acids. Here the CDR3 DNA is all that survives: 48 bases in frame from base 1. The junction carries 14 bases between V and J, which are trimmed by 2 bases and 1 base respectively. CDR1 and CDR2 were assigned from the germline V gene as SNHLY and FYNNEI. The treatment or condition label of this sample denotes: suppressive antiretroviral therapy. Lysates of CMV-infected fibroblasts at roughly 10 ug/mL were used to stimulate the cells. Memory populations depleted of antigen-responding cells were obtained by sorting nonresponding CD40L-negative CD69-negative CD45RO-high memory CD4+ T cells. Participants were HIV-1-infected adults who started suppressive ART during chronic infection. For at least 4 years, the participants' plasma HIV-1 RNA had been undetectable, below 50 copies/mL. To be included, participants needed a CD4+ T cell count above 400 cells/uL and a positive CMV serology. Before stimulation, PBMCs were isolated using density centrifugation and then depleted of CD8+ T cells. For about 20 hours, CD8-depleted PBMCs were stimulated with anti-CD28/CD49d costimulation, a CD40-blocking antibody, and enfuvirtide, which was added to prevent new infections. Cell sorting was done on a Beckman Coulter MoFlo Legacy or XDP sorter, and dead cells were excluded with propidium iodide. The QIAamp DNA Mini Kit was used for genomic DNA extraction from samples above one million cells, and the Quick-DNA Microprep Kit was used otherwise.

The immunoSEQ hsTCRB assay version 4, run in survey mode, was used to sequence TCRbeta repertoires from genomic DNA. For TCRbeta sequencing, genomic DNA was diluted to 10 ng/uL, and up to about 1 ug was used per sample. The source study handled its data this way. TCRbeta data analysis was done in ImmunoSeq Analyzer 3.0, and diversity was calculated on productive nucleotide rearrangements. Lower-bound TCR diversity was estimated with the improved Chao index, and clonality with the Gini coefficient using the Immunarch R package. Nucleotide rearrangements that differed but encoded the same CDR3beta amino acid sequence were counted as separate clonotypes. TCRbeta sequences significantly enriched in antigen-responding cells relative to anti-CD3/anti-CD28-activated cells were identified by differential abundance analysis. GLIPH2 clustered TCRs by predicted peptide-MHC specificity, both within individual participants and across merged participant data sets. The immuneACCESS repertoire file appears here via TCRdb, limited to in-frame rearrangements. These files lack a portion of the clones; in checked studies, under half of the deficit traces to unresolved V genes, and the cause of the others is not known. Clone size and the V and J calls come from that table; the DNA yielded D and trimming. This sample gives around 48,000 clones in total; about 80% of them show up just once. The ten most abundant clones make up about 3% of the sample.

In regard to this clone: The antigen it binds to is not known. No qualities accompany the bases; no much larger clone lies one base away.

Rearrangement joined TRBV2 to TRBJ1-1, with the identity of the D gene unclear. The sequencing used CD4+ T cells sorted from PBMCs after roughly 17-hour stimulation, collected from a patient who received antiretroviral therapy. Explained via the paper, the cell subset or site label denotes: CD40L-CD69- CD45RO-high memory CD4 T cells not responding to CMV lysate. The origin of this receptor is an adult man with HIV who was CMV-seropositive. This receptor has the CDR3 CASSESTLEGNTEAFF. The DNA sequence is TGTGCCAGCAGTGAATCTACCCTCGAGGGGAACACTGAAGCTTTCTTT.